Below, one T cell receptor beta chain is given with its context. The target antigen is unknown. Through a sample-barcoded 5' primer and a J-beta primer mix, a second PCR was run for about 6 to 11 cycles. MiXCR, applied by TCRdb to the 5' RACE reads, yields one record per CDR3 protein. The repertoire includes 800,000 to 900,000 distinct CDR3 sequences, around two thirds of them detected once, and about a quarter sits in the top ten. Each donor gave 9 to 10 milliliters of peripheral blood. This sample stems from a study of blood T cells in healthy people across ages. Overall study findings and caveats: Because sorting was not performed, PBMCs prevented conclusive naive versus antigen-experienced comparison. The fall in TCR beta diversity per million T cells was roughly linear with age.

V gave up 6 bases and J gave up 7 bases, with 10 bases separating them. This CDR3 contains 11 residues. Germline CDR1 and CDR2: DFQATT and SNEGSKA (reference sequence). The receptor's source is a man between 25 and 39 years old in good health. Sequences were obtained from blood. The rearrangement links TRBV20-1 to TRBJ2-1; no reliable D call. The DNA for the CDR3 is TGCAGTGCAAACAGTGAGAATGAGCAGTTCTTC. This codes for CSANSENEQFF.